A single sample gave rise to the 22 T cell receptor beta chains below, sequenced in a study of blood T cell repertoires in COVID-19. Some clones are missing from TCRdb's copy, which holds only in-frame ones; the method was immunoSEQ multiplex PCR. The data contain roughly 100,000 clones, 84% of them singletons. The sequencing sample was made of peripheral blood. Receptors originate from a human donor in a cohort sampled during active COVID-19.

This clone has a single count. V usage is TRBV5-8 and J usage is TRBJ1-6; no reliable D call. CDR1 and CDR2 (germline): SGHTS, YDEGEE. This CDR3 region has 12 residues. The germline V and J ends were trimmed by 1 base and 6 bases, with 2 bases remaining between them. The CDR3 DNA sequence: TGTGCCAGCAGCTTGCGTAATTCACCCCTCCACTTT. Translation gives CASSLRNSPLHF.

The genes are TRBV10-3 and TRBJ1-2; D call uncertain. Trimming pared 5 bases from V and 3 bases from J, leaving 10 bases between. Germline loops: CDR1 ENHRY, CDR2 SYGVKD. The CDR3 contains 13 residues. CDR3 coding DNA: TGTGCCATCAGTTCAGAGGAGGACTATGGCTACACCTTC. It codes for CAISSEEDYGYTF.

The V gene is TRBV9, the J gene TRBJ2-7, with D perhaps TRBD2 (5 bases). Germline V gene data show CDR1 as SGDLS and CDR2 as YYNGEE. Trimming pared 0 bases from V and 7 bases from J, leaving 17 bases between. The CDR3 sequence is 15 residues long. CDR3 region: CASSVAPGGSGEQYF. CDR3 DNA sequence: TGTGCCAGCAGCGTAGCTCCGGGTGGCTCGGGAGAGCAGTACTTC.

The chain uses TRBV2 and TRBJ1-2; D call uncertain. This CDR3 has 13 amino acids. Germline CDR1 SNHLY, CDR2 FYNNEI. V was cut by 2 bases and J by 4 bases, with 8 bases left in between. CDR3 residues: CASSESGIYGYTF. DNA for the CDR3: TGTGCCAGCAGTGAATCCGGGATCTATGGCTACACCTTC. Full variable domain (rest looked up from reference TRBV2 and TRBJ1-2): EPEVTQTPSHQVTQMGQEVILRCVPISNHLYFYWYRQILGQKVEFLVSFYNNEISEKSEIFDDQFSVERPDGSNFTLKIRSTKLEDSAMYFCASSESGIYGYTFGSGTRLTVV.

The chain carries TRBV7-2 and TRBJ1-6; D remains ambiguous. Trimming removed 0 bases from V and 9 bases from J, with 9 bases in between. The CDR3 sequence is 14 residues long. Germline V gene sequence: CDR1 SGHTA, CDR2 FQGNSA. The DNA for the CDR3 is TGTGCCAGCAGCTTAGCGGCAGGTTCTTCACCCCTCCACTTT. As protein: CASSLAAGSSPLHF.

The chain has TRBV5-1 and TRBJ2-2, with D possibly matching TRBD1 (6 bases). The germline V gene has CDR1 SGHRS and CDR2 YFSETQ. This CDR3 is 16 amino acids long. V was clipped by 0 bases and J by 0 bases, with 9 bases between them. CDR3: CASSLVWTANTGELFF. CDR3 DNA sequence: TGCGCCAGCAGCTTGGTGTGGACAGCGAACACCGGGGAGCTGTTTTTT.

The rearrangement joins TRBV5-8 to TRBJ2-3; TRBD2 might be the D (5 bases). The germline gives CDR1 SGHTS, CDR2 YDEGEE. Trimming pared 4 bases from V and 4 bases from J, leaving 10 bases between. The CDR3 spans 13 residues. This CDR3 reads CASSLHGADTQYF. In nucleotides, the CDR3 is TGTGCCAGCAGCCTCCACGGGGCAGATACGCAGTATTTT.

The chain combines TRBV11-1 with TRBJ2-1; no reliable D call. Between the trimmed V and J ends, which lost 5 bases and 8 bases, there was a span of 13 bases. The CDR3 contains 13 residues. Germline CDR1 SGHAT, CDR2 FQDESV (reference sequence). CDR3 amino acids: CASSRNRGDEQFF. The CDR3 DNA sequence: TGTGCCAGCAGCAGAAATAGAGGAGATGAGCAGTTCTTC.

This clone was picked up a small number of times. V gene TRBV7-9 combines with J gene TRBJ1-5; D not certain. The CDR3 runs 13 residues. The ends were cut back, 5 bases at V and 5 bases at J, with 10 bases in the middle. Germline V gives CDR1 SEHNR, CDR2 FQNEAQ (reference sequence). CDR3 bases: TGTGCCAGCAGCCCGAGAGATGATCAGCCCCAGCATTTT. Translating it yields CASSPRDDQPQHF.

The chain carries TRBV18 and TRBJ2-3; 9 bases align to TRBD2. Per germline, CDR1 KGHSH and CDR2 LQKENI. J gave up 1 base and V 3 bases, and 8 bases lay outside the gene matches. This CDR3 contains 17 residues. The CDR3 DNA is TGTGCCAGCTCACCCCTCTCGACTAGCGGACGCACAGATACGCAGTATTTT. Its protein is CASSPLSTSGRTDTQYF.

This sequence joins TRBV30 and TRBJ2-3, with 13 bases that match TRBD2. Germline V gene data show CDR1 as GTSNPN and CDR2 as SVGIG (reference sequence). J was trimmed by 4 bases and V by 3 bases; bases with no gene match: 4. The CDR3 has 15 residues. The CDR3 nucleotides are TGTGCCTGGAGCCTGGGACTAGCGGGGCCAGATACGCAGTATTTT. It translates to CAWSLGLAGPDTQYF.

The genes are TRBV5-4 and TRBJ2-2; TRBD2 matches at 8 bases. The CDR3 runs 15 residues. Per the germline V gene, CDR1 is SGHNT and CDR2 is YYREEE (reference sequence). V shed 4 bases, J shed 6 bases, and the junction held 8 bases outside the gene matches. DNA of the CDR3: TGTGCCAGCAGCGCGGGACGGGGGGGCCCCGGGGAGCTGTTTTTT. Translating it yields CASSAGRGGPGELFF.

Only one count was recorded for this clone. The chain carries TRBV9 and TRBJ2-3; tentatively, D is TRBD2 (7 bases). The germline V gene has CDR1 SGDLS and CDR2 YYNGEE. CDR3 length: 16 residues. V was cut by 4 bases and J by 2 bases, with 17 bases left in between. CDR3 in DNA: TGTGCCAGCAGCTCTTGGGGAGGGGGGTCCACAGATACGCAGTATTTT. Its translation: CASSSWGGGSTDTQYF.

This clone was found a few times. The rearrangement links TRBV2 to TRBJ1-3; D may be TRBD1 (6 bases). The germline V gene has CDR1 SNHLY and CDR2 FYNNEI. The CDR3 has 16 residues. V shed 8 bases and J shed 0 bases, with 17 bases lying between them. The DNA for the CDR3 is TGTGCCAGCCTAACAGGGAAAAGGGCCTCTGGAAACACCATATATTTT. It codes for CASLTGKRASGNTIYF.

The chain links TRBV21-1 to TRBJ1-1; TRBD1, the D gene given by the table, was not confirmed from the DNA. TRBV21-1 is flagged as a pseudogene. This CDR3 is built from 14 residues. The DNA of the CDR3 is TGTGCCACCTCTGACAGGGGAGTTCACACTGAAGCTTTCTTT. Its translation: CATSDRGVHTEAFF.

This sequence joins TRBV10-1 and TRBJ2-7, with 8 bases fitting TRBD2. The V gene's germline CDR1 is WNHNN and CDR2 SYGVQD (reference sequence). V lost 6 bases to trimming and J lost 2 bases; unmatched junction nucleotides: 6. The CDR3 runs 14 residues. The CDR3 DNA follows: TGCGCCAGCAGCCCCGGGACTAGAGCCTACGAGCAGTACTTC. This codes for CASSPGTRAYEQYF.

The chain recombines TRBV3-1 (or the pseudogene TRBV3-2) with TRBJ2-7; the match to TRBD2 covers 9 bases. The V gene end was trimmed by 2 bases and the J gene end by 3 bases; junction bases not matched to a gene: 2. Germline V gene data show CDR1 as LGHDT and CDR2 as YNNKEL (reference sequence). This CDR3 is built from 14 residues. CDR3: CASSQLSGGYEQYF. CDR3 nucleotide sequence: TGTGCCAGCAGCCAACTTAGCGGGGGCTACGAGCAGTACTTC.

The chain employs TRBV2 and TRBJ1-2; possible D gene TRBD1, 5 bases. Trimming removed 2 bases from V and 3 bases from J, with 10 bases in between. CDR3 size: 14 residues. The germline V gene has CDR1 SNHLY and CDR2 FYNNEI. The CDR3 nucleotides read TGTGCCAGCAGTGAACAGGGAATGGACTATGGCTACACCTTC. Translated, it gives CASSEQGMDYGYTF.

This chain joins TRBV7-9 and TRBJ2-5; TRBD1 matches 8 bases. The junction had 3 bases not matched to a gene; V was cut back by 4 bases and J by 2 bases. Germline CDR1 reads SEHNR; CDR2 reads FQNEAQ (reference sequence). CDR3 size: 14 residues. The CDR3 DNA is TGTGCCAGCAGCTACAGGGACAGGCAAGAGACCCAGTACTTC. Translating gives CASSYRDRQETQYF.

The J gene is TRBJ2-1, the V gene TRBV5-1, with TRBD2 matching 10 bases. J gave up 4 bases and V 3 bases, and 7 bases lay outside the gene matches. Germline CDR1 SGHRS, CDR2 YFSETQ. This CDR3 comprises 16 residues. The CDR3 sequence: CASSSLPSGGYNEQFF. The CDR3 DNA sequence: TGCGCCAGCAGCTCCCTACCTAGCGGGGGATACAATGAGCAGTTCTTC.

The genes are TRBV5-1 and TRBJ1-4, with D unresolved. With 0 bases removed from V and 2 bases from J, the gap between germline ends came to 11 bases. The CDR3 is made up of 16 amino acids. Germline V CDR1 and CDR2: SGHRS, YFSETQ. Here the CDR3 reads CASSLASGGTNEKLFF. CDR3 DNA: TGCGCCAGCAGCTTGGCCTCGGGAGGGACTAATGAAAAACTGTTTTTT.

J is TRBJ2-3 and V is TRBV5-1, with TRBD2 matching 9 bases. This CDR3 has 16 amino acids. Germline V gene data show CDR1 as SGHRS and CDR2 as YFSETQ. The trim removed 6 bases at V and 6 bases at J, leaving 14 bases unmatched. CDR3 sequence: CASTRPGGGAVDTQYF. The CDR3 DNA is TGCGCCAGCACTCGGCCGGGCGGGGGGGCCGTTGATACGCAGTATTTT.